A selection of T cell receptor beta chains follows, all from one sample in a study of T cells in localized non-small cell lung cancer. Method: immunoSEQ multiplex PCR; TCRdb's copy keeps in-frame clones and lacks some. The data contain around 26,000 clones, about 91% of them singletons. The material sequenced was peripheral blood, taken before any cancer treatment. The receptors stem from a female donor older than 55 with stage II squamous cell lung carcinoma. Each CDR3 is given with its conserved first and last residue. Fields, in order: V gene, J gene, clone size, D gene, CDR3 protein, CDR3 DNA. D genes are given only for firm matches. Clone size is not always given. Where it is, it says once, few, many or a class for expanded clones.

TRBV7-3	TRBJ2-7	NA	NA	CASSFQGGGAYEQYF	TGTGCCAGCAGCTTCCAGGGGGGAGGAGCCTACGAGCAGTACTTC
TRBV11-3	TRBJ1-1	NA	NA	CASSIGGLNTEAFF	TGTGCCAGCAGTATTGGGGGGTTGAACACTGAAGCTTTCTTT
TRBV7-2	TRBJ2-5	NA	NA	CASSDDPLGFQETQYF	TGTGCCAGCAGCGATGACCCCCTAGGGTTCCAAGAGACCCAGTACTTC
TRBV6-4	TRBJ1-2	NA	NA	CASRTGLDYTF	TGTGCCAGCAGAACAGGGTTAGACTACACCTTC
TRBV5-1	TRBJ2-7	few	NA	CASSLWVSYEQYF	TGCGCCAGCAGCTTGTGGGTTTCCTACGAGCAGTACTTC
TRBV6-5	TRBJ2-7	NA	NA	CASNGGAAAYEQYF	TGTGCCAGCAACGGTGGGGCAGCAGCCTACGAGCAGTACTTC
TRBV19	TRBJ2-1	NA	TRBD2	CASSLALLAGVNEQFF	TGTGCCAGTAGTCTGGCGCTACTAGCGGGGGTGAATGAGCAGTTCTTC
TRBV7-2	TRBJ2-4	NA	NA	CASSLGQAKNIQYF	TGTGCCAGCAGCTTAGGTCAGGCTAAAAACATTCAGTACTTC
TRBV18	TRBJ1-6	NA	NA	CASSQTGGNSPLHF	TGTGCCAGCTCACAGACAGGTGGTAATTCACCCCTCCACTTT
TRBV7-9	TRBJ2-5	NA	TRBD2	CASSSFSGMTETQYF	TGTGCCAGCAGCTCCTTTAGCGGGATGACGGAGACCCAGTACTTC
TRBV7-2	TRBJ2-7	NA	TRBD2	CAGSGAYEQYF	TGTGCCGGCAGCGGGGCCTACGAGCAGTACTTC
TRBV5-4	TRBJ2-1	NA	NA	CASSRGYNEQFF	TGTGCCAGCAGCCGAGGGTACAATGAGCAGTTCTTC
TRBV7-2	TRBJ2-7	NA	TRBD1	CASSQDRATYEQYF	TGTGCCAGCAGCCAGGACAGGGCGACCTACGAGCAGTACTTC
TRBV2	TRBJ2-7	NA	TRBD2	CASSENSGGPYEQYF	TGTGCCAGCAGTGAAAACAGCGGGGGCCCCTACGAGCAGTACTTC
TRBV7-6	TRBJ2-5	NA	TRBD2	CASSSPWVAGGVKTQYF	TGTGCCAGCAGCTCCCCTTGGGTAGCGGGGGGGGTAAAGACCCAGTACTTC
TRBV5-1	TRBJ1-3	NA	NA	CASSPGQTHSGNTIYF	TGCGCCAGCAGCCCGGGGCAAACACATTCTGGAAACACCATATATTTT
TRBV10-3	TRBJ2-7	NA	NA	CAISENDGVGYEQYF	TGTGCCATCAGTGAGAATGATGGGGTAGGCTACGAGCAGTACTTC
TRBV7-2	TRBJ1-1	NA	NA	CASSFGDITEAFF	TGTGCCAGCAGCTTCGGGGACATCACTGAAGCTTTCTTT
TRBV10-3	TRBJ1-2	NA	TRBD1	CAISESTGGDYGYTF	TGTGCCATCAGTGAGTCGACAGGGGGCGACTATGGCTACACCTTC
TRBV6-5	TRBJ1-1	NA	NA	CASSYAIKQGNTEAFF	TGTGCCAGCAGTTACGCTATCAAACAGGGGAACACTGAAGCTTTCTTT
TRBV29-1	TRBJ1-1	NA	NA	CSVVAGRGTEAFF	TGCAGCGTTGTGGCAGGGAGGGGAACTGAAGCTTTCTTT
TRBV10-1	TRBJ2-3	once	TRBD1	CASSDGDRVTDTQYF	TGCGCCAGCAGTGATGGGGACAGGGTAACAGATACGCAGTATTTT
TRBV28	TRBJ1-2	NA	TRBD1	CASSLTDRVAGYTF	TGTGCCAGCAGTTTAACGGACAGGGTGGCTGGCTACACCTTC
TRBV5-8	TRBJ1-3	NA	NA	CASSLEGRKSSGNTIYF	TGTGCCAGCAGCTTGGAAGGACGGAAGAGCTCTGGAAACACCATATATTTT
TRBV6-1	TRBJ2-7	NA	NA	CASSEVGGAYEQYF	TGTGCCAGCAGTGAAGTTGGAGGAGCCTACGAGCAGTACTTC
TRBV10-3	TRBJ2-1	NA	TRBD2	CAISERTSGGNYNEQFF	TGTGCCATCAGTGAGAGGACTAGCGGGGGGAATTACAATGAGCAGTTCTTC
TRBV9	TRBJ2-1	NA	NA	CASSVRSGSYNEQFF	TGTGCCAGCAGCGTACGAAGTGGGAGCTACAATGAGCAGTTCTTC
TRBV2	TRBJ2-1	NA	NA	CASHRSGSYNEQFF	TGTGCCAGCCACAGGTCGGGGTCCTACAATGAGCAGTTCTTC
TRBV2	TRBJ1-1	NA	TRBD1	CASSASRLSTGGAFF	TGTGCCAGCAGTGCCTCCCGATTAAGCACAGGGGGGGCTTTCTTT
TRBV29-1	TRBJ1-2	once	NA	CSVEGAGERGYGYTF	TGCAGCGTTGAAGGGGCGGGGGAGAGGGGGTATGGCTACACCTTC
TRBV5-1	TRBJ2-1	NA	NA	CASSLGGPYNEQFF	TGCGCCAGCAGCTTGGGGGGACCGTACAATGAGCAGTTCTTC
TRBV21-1	TRBJ2-5	NA	NA	CASSRRGSQGWETQYF	TGTGCCAGCAGCAGGCGGGGGAGTCAGGGCTGGGAGACCCAGTACTTC
TRBV30	TRBJ1-5	few	NA	CAWGLDLNQPQHF	TGTGCCTGGGGGCTGGACCTCAATCAGCCCCAGCATTTT
TRBV10-2	TRBJ1-2	NA	NA	CASSETPGLYGYTF	TGCGCCAGCAGTGAGACACCGGGTCTCTATGGCTACACCTTC
TRBV30	TRBJ2-3	NA	NA	CASLSSTDTQYF	TGTGCCTCCCTGAGCAGCACAGATACGCAGTATTTT
TRBV7-8	TRBJ1-4	NA	NA	CASSLGGLSEKLFF	TGTGCCAGCAGCTTAGGGGGGCTCAGTGAAAAACTGTTTTTT
TRBV6-6	TRBJ1-1	NA	TRBD1	CASTRTGRNTEAFF	TGTGCCAGCACCCGGACAGGGCGGAACACTGAAGCTTTCTTT
TRBV7-8	TRBJ2-2	NA	NA	CASRRRWTANTGELFF	TGTGCCAGCAGACGACGGTGGACCGCGAACACCGGGGAGCTGTTTTTT
TRBV4-3	TRBJ1-2	NA	NA	CASSQRFGSPEDDGYTF	TGCGCCAGCAGCCAAAGATTCGGCAGTCCAGAGGACGATGGCTACACCTTC
TRBV6-1	TRBJ2-1	NA	TRBD2	CASSEAPEELAGAGGKFF	TGTGCCAGCAGTGAAGCGCCCGAGGAACTAGCGGGAGCTGGGGGCAAGTTCTTC
TRBV7-2	TRBJ2-1	NA	TRBD1	CASSTGGTGAHNEQFF	TGTGCCAGCAGTACAGGGGGGACAGGGGCCCACAATGAGCAGTTCTTC